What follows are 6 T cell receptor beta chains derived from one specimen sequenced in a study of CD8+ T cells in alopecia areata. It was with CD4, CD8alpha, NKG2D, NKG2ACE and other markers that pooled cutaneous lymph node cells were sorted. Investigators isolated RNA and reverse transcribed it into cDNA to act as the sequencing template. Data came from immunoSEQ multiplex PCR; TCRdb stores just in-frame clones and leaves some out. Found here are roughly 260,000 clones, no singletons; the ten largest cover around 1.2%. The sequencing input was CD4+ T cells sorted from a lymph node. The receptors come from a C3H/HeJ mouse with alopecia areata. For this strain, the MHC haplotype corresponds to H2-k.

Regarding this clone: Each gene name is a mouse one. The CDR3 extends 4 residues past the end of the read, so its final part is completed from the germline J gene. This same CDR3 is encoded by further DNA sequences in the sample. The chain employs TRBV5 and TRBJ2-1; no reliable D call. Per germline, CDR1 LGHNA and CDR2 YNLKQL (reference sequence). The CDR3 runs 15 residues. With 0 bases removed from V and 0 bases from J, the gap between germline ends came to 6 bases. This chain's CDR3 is CASSQDSGNYAEQFF. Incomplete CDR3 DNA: TGTGCCAGCAGCCAAGATTCAGGTAACTATGCT.

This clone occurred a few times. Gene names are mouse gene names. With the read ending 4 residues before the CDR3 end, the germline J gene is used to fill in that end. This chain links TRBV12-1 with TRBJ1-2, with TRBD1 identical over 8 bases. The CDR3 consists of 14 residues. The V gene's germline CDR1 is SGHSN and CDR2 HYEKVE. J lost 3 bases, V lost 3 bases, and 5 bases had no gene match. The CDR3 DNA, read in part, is TGTGCCAGCTCTTACAGGGGGGGGTACTCC. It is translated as CASSYRGGYS. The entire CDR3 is CASSYRGGYSDYTF.

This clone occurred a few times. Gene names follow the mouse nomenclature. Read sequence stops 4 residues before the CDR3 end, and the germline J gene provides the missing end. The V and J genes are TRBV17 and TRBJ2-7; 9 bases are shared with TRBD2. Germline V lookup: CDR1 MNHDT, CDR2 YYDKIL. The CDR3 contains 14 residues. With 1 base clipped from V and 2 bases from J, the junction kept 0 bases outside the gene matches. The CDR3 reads CASSRAGGAYEQYF. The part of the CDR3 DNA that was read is TGTGCTAGCAGTAGAGCTGGGGGGGCCTAT.

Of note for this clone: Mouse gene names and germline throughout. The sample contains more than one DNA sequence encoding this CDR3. Partial CDR3 DNA: TGTGCCAGCGGAACTGGGGGGGCGCGTGCAGAA. This codes for CASGTGGARAE. The whole CDR3 sequence reads CASGTGGARAETLYF. V and J are TRBV13-2 and TRBJ2-3; 11 bases are a match to TRBD2. Read sequence stops 4 residues before the CDR3 end, and the germline J gene provides the missing end. The trim removed 5 bases at V and 1 base at J, leaving 3 bases unmatched. CDR1 and CDR2 (germline): NNHNN, SYGAGS (reference sequence). The CDR3 has 15 residues.

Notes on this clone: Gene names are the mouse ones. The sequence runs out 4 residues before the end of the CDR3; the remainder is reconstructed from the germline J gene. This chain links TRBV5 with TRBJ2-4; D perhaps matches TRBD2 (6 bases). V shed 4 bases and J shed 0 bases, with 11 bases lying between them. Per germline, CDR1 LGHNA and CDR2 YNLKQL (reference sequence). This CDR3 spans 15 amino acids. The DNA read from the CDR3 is TGTGCCAGCAGCCCCCGACTGGCAAGTCAAAAC. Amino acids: CASSPRLASQN. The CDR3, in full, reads CASSPRLASQNTLYF.

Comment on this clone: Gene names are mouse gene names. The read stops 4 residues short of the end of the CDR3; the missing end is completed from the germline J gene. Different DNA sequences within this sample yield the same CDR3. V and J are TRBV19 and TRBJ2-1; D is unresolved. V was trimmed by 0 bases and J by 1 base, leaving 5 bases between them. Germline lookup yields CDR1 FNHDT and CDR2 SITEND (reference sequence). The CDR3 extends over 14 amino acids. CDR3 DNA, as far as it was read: TGTGCCAGCAGTATAGTAGGGAACTATGCT. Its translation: CASSIVGNYA. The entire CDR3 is CASSIVGNYAEQFF.